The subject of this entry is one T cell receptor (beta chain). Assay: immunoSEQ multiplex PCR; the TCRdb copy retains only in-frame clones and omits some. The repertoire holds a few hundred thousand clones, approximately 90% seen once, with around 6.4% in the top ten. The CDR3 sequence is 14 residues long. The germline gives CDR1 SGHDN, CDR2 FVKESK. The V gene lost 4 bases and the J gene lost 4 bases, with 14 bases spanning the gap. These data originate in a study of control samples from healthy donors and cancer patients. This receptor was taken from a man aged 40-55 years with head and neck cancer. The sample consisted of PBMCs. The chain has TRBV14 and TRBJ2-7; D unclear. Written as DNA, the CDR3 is TGTGCCAGCAGCCCCCCTTTTGGGATTTACGAGCAGTACTTC. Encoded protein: CASSPPFGIYEQYF.